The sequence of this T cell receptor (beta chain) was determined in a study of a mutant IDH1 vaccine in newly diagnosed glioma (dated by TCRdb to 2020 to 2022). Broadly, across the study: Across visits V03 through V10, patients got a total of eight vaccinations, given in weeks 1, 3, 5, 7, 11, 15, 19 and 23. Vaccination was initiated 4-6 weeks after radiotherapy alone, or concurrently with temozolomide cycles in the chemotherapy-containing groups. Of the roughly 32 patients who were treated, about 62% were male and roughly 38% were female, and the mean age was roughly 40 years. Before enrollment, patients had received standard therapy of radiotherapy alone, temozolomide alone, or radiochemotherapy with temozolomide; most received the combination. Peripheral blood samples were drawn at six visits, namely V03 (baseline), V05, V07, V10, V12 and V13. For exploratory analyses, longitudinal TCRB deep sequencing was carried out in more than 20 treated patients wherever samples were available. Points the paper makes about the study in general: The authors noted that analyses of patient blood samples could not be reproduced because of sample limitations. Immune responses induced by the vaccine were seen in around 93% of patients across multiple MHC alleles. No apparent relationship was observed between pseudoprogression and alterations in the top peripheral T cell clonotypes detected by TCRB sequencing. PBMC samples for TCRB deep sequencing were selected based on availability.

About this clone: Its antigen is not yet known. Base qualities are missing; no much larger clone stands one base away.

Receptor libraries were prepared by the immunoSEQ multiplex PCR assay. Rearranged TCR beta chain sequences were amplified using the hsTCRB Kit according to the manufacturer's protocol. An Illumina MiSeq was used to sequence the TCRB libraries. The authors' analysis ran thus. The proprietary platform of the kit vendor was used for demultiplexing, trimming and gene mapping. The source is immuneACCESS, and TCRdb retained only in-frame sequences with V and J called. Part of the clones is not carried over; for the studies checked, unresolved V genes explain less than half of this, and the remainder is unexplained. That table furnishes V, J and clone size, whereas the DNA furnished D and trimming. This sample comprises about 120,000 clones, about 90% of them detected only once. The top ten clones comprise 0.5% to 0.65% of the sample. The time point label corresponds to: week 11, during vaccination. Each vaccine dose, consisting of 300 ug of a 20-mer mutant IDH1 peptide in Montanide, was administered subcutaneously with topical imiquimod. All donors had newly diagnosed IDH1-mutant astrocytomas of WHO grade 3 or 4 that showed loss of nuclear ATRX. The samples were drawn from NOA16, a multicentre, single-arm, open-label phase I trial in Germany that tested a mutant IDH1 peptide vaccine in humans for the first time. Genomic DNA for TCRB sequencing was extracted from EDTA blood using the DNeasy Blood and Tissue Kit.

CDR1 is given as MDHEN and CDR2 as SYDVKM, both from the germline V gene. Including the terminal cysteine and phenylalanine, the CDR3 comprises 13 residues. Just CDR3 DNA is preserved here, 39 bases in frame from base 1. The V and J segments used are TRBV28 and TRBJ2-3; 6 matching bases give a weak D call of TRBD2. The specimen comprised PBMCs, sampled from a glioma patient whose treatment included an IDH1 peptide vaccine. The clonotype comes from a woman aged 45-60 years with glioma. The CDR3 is CAWGDSLTDTQYF. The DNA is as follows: TGTGCATGGGGGGACTCGCTCACAGATACGCAGTATTTT.